Presented here are 25 T cell receptor beta chains from one specimen sequenced in a study of a mutant IDH1 vaccine in newly diagnosed glioma. Libraries were prepared by immunoSEQ multiplex PCR; TCRdb keeps only in-frame clonotypes and omits some of them. The data contain about 59,000 clones, approximately 91% of them seen just once; the ten biggest clones take up 2.6%. The sample's time point: baseline, week 1 (first vaccination visit). Treatment denoted: pre-vaccination baseline after standard-of-care therapy. The sample here was PBMCs, taken from a glioma patient treated with radiotherapy, temozolomide or both. The source is a man over 45 with glioma.

The count of this clone is one. The chain employs TRBV19 and TRBJ2-2; possible D gene TRBD2, 6 bases. The V end lost 7 bases, the J end lost 7 bases, and 28 bases lay between the germline ends. CDR1 is LNHDA, CDR2 SQIVND, per germline (reference sequence). This CDR3 has 18 amino acids. DNA of the CDR3: TGTGCCAGTACTCAAGCGGGTTCGTCTAGTGGGGTCTACGGGGAGCTGTTTTTT. As protein: CASTQAGSSSGVYGELFF.

The chain has TRBV7-6 and TRBJ1-4, with unresolved D. V gave up 2 bases and J gave up 2 bases, with 6 bases separating them. The CDR3 extends over 14 amino acids. Germline V gene data show CDR1 as SGHVS and CDR2 as FNYEAQ. The CDR3 bases are TGTGCCAGCAGCTTATACCCGACTAATGAAAAACTGTTTTTT. Translating gives CASSLYPTNEKLFF.

The CDR3 coding sequence is TGTGCCAGCAGTGAAATGAGCACAGCAACTAAGAACACTGAAGCTTTCTTT. Amino acids: CASSEMSTATKNTEAFF. The V call is TRBV6-1, the J call TRBJ1-1; D uncertain. Germline lookup yields CDR1 MNHNS and CDR2 SASEGT. The CDR3 spans 17 residues. The germline V and J ends were trimmed by 2 bases and 1 base, with 17 bases remaining between them.

The chain has TRBV13 and TRBJ2-1, with 13 positions matching TRBD2. Germline loops: CDR1 PRHDT, CDR2 FYEKMQ (reference sequence). This CDR3 has 18 residues. V lost 5 bases and J lost 4; bases outside the gene matches: 11. This CDR3 reads CASSTRGGLAGDYNEQFF. CDR3 DNA: TGTGCCAGCAGCACCCGGGGCGGACTAGCGGGGGATTACAATGAGCAGTTCTTC.

The chain's CDR3 is CAWGTPNQPQHF. The CDR3 DNA sequence: TGTGCCTGGGGGACCCCCAATCAGCCCCAGCATTTT. J is TRBJ1-5 and V is TRBV30, with a weak D call TRBD1 (5 bases). The CDR3 loop spans 12 amino acids. The V end lost 5 bases, the J end lost 3 bases, and 8 bases lay between the germline ends. Germline V gene lookup returns CDR1 GTSNPN and CDR2 SVGIG (reference sequence). Full variable domain (rest looked up from reference TRBV30 and TRBJ1-5): SQTIHQWPATLVQPVGSPLSLECTVEGTSNPNLYWYRQAAGRGLQLLFYSVGIGQISSEVPQNLSASRPQDRQFILSSKKLLLSDSGFYLCAWGTPNQPQHFGDGTRLSIL.

V usage is TRBV7-3 and J usage is TRBJ1-2, with D unresolved. Between the trimmed V and J ends, which lost 1 base and 7 bases, there was a span of 10 bases. This CDR3 region has 13 residues. CDR1 is SGHTA and CDR2 is FQGTGA in the germline V gene. CDR3 DNA: TGTGCCAGCAGCTTAAACGGGGTCGGTGGCTACACCTTC. It specifies CASSLNGVGGYTF.

This chain uses TRBV19 with TRBJ2-7; 10 nucleotides line up with TRBD2. The V gene end was trimmed by 4 bases and the J gene end by 3 bases; junction bases not matched to a gene: 6. In germline, CDR1 is LNHDA, CDR2 SQIVND (reference sequence). The CDR3 covers 15 residues. CDR3: CASSRSSGGFYEQYF. CDR3 bases: TGTGCCAGTAGTAGGTCTAGCGGGGGATTCTACGAGCAGTACTTC.

The rearrangement links TRBV25-1 to TRBJ2-7; D uncertain. The CDR3 is 11 amino acids. Germline V gene data show CDR1 as MGHDK and CDR2 as SYGVNS. Trimming took 8 bases from V and 0 from J, leaving 5 bases between them. CDR3 bases: TGTGCCAGCTCTGACTCCTACGAGCAGTACTTC. This encodes CASSDSYEQYF.

The CDR3 protein is CASSVTGEQYF. CDR3 nucleotides: TGCGCCAGCAGCGTGACAGGCGAGCAGTACTTC. The V gene is TRBV5-1, the J gene TRBJ2-7, with D possibly TRBD1 on 6 matching bases. Trimming cost V 4 bases and J 6 bases, with 8 bases left between them. This CDR3 has 11 amino acids. Germline loops: CDR1 SGHRS, CDR2 YFSETQ.

The chain uses TRBV14 and TRBJ2-1; 11 bases line up with TRBD2. The CDR3 length is 15 residues. V trimming: 6 bases; J trimming: 3 bases; junction bases outside the gene matches: 4. The germline V gene has CDR1 SGHDN and CDR2 FVKESK. CDR3 in DNA: TGTGCCAGCAGACCAACTAGCGGGAGCTACAATGAGCAGTTCTTC. It codes for CASRPTSGSYNEQFF.

J is TRBJ2-5 and V is TRBV2, with TRBD1 matching over 8 bases. CDR3 length equals 15 residues. V dropped 6 bases and J dropped 5; count of bases not matched to a gene: 11. Germline CDR1 is SNHLY and CDR2 is FYNNEI. The CDR3 here is CASRETGAPRETQYF. The DNA of the CDR3 is TGTGCCAGCAGAGAGACAGGGGCTCCGCGGGAGACCCAGTACTTC.

V gene TRBV11-2 combines with J gene TRBJ1-5; D is uncertain. The CDR3 extends over 16 amino acids. CDR1 and CDR2 from the germline V gene are SGHAT and FQNNGV. Trimming shortened V by 0 bases and J by 0 bases, and 9 bases separated the two germline ends. CDR3 protein: CASSLDLGYSNQPQHF. For the CDR3, the DNA is TGTGCCAGCAGCTTAGATTTGGGGTATAGCAATCAGCCCCAGCATTTT.

The V gene is TRBV11-2, the J gene TRBJ2-1, with a tentative D call TRBD1 (5 bases). The CDR3 is 13 residues long. The germline V gene has CDR1 SGHAT and CDR2 FQNNGV. Trimming stripped 8 bases from V and 3 bases from J, with 11 bases between. The CDR3 region has the DNA TGTGCCAGCCGACAGATGAACTACAATGAGCAGTTCTTC. The encoded protein is CASRQMNYNEQFF.

The chain couples TRBV5-4 to TRBJ2-3; D is ambiguous. This CDR3 has 11 residues. Germline CDR1 is SGHNT and CDR2 is YYREEE (reference sequence). Trimming removed 0 bases at V and 6 bases at J, with 2 bases between. The CDR3 DNA follows: TGTGCCAGCAGCTTGGCGGATACGCAGTATTTT. Encoded protein: CASSLADTQYF. Full variable domain (outside the CDR3, taken from reference TRBV5-4 and TRBJ2-3): ETGVTQSPTHLIKTRGQQVTLRCSSQSGHNTVSWYQQALGQGPQFIFQYYREEENGRGNFPPRFSGLQFPNYSSELNVNALELDDSALYLCASSLADTQYFGPGTRLTVL.

This clone was detected once. The J gene is TRBJ1-3, the V gene TRBV6-1; D not certain. The V and J ends lost 4 bases and 5 bases respectively, with 9 bases between them. The CDR3 extends over 13 amino acids. The germline gives CDR1 MNHNS, CDR2 SASEGT. The CDR3 nucleotides read TGTGCCAGCAGTGTAGAGGGTAGAAACACCATATATTTT. Protein product: CASSVEGRNTIYF.

The chain carries TRBV5-5 and TRBJ2-3; D is perhaps TRBD1 (6 bases). The germline V gene encodes CDR1 SGHKS and CDR2 YYEKEE (reference sequence). Trimming left V 4 bases short and J 7 bases short, with 7 bases between. This CDR3 has 11 amino acids. This chain's CDR3 is CASSTGYTQYF. CDR3 bases: TGTGCCAGCAGCACAGGGTATACGCAGTATTTT. The full variable domain, completed using reference TRBV5-5 and TRBJ2-3, is DAGVTQSPTHLIKTRGQQVTLRCSPISGHKSVSWYQQVLGQGPQFIFQYYEKEERGRGNFPDRFSARQFPNYSSELNVNALLLGDSALYLCASSTGYTQYFGPGTRLTVL.

This chain links TRBV4-1 with TRBJ2-5; a possible D gene is TRBD1 (6 bases). The ends were cut back, 2 bases at V and 5 bases at J, with 12 bases in the middle. The CDR3 spans 14 residues. CDR1 is MGHRA and CDR2 is YSYEKL in the germline V gene. This chain's CDR3 is CASSQNRVDETQYF. The CDR3 region has the DNA TGCGCCAGCAGCCAAAACAGGGTGGATGAGACCCAGTACTTC.

The chain has TRBV7-6 and TRBJ2-2; 9 positions agree with TRBD2. CDR1 and CDR2 from the germline V gene are SGHVS and FNYEAQ. The CDR3 spans 19 residues. Trimming took 0 bases from V and 0 from J; bases not matched to a gene: 8. CDR3 amino acids: CASSLAVASGDTNTGELFF. The DNA of the CDR3 is TGTGCCAGCAGCTTAGCGGTAGCTAGCGGGGATACGAACACCGGGGAGCTGTTTTTT.

This clone was seen more than once but under ten times. The chain joins TRBV2 to TRBJ2-1; the match to TRBD2 covers 11 bases. Germline CDR1 reads SNHLY; CDR2 reads FYNNEI. CDR3 length equals 15 residues. The ends lost 6 bases at V and 6 bases at J; junction bases unmatched: 7. The CDR3 DNA sequence: TGTGCCAGCAGGCCGGGGCTAGCGGGAGGCAATGAGCAGTTCTTC. Translated, it gives CASRPGLAGGNEQFF.

The chain couples TRBV5-1 to TRBJ2-3; no reliable D call. There are 13 residues in the CDR3. Germline CDR1 SGHRS, CDR2 YFSETQ. With 4 bases removed from V and 5 bases from J, the gap between germline ends came to 11 bases. Here the CDR3 reads CASSPDLKDTQYF. The CDR3 bases are TGCGCCAGCAGCCCCGACCTGAAAGATACGCAGTATTTT.

The chain uses TRBV5-4 and TRBJ1-4; TRBD1 agrees at 8 bases. Germline-derived CDR1 and CDR2 are SGHNT and YYREEE (reference sequence). There are 17 residues in the CDR3. The ends lost 0 bases at V and 4 bases at J; junction bases unmatched: 8. The CDR3 region has the DNA TGTGCCAGCAGCTTGGGATCCACGACAGGGGTTAATGAAAAACTGTTTTTT. It translates to CASSLGSTTGVNEKLFF.

The gene calls are TRBV25-1 and TRBJ1-1; D unclear. The CDR3 contains 12 residues. Per the germline V gene, CDR1 is MGHDK and CDR2 is SYGVNS. Trimming took 7 bases from V and 4 from J, leaving 10 bases between them. CDR3: CASKEGLTEAFF. The CDR3 DNA is TGTGCCAGCAAAGAAGGGCTCACTGAAGCTTTCTTT.

V and J are TRBV4-3 and TRBJ2-1; 10 bases are shared with TRBD2. Unmatched junction bases numbered 5, after V lost 0 bases and J lost 6 bases. CDR3 length: 16 amino acids. Germline V gives CDR1 LGHNA, CDR2 YSLEER. In nucleotides, the CDR3 is TGCGCCAGCAGCCAAGAGCCACTAGCGGGACTCAATGAGCAGTTCTTC. Protein product: CASSQEPLAGLNEQFF.

The chain couples TRBV7-2 to TRBJ2-7, with a weak D call TRBD2 (5 bases). Germline V gene data show CDR1 as SGHTA and CDR2 as FQGNSA. The CDR3 loop spans 13 amino acids. Between the trimmed V and J ends, which lost 7 bases and 6 bases, there was a span of 16 bases. CDR3 residues: CASTTSGRAEQYF. The CDR3 DNA reads as TGTGCCAGCACTACCAGCGGAAGGGCCGAGCAGTACTTC.

The chain carries TRBV6-5 and TRBJ2-2; no reliable D call. The V and J ends lost 4 bases and 0 bases respectively, with 9 bases between them. The germline CDR1 and CDR2 sequences are MNHEY and SVGAGI. This CDR3 is built from 15 residues. The CDR3 spells CASSLLPTNTGELFF. CDR3 in DNA: TGTGCCAGCAGTTTACTACCAACGAACACCGGGGAGCTGTTTTTT.